This T cell receptor (beta chain) was identified during a study of blood T cell repertoires in COVID-19. The wider study: Whether acute or convalescent, the COVID-19 samples came from the United States, Italy and Spain.

As processed by the authors: Quantification of nucleated cells was approximated via reference gene primer amplification. Libraries were prepared by immunoSEQ multiplex PCR; TCRdb keeps only in-frame clonotypes and omits some of them. That table is the source of V, J and clone size, and D and trimming were worked out from the DNA. The sample lists 250,000 to 350,000 clones, approximately 90% occurring once. Individuals aged about 18 to 100 years were recruited from roughly 22 US areas. V lost 1 base, J lost 3 bases, and 6 bases lay in between. The CDR3 is made up of 13 amino acids. Germline V gene lookup returns CDR1 SEHNR and CDR2 FQNEAQ (reference sequence).

This TCR was sampled from a woman between 18 and 29 years old who had recovered from COVID-19. This chain links TRBV7-9 with TRBJ1-1; D remains ambiguous. Sequencing was performed on PBMCs or T cells enriched from blood (not recorded which). The CDR3 region is CASSLDGYTEAFF. The CDR3 nucleotides read TGTGCCAGCAGCTTAGACGGGTACACTGAAGCTTTCTTT.